This TCR beta chain was captured by sequencing in a study of blood T cells in healthy people across ages. Overall study findings and caveats: The recorded TCR beta diversity per million T cells decreased in a roughly linear manner with age. Lack of knowledge of donor CMV status possibly confounded expanded clonotype changes.

V lost 3 bases and J lost 0, with 6 bases in between. Germline V gives CDR1 LNHNV, CDR2 YYDKDF (reference sequence). The CDR3 covers 14 residues. For the second PCR, which ran for roughly 7 to 11 cycles, a sample-barcoded 5' primer and a J-beta primer mix were used. TCRdb used MiXCR to reprocess the 5' RACE reads, holding one entry per CDR3 protein. The table has 710,000 or so distinct CDR3 sequences, approximately 22% seen once. As regards this clonotype: Its matching antigen is unknown.

The V gene is TRBV15, the J gene TRBJ1-5; D unresolved. This sequence was found in a man aged 65 to 85 in good health. Specimen: blood. For the CDR3, the DNA is TGTGCCACCAGCAGGGGTACTAGCAATCAGCCCCAGCATTTT. Translated, it gives CATSRGTSNQPQHF.